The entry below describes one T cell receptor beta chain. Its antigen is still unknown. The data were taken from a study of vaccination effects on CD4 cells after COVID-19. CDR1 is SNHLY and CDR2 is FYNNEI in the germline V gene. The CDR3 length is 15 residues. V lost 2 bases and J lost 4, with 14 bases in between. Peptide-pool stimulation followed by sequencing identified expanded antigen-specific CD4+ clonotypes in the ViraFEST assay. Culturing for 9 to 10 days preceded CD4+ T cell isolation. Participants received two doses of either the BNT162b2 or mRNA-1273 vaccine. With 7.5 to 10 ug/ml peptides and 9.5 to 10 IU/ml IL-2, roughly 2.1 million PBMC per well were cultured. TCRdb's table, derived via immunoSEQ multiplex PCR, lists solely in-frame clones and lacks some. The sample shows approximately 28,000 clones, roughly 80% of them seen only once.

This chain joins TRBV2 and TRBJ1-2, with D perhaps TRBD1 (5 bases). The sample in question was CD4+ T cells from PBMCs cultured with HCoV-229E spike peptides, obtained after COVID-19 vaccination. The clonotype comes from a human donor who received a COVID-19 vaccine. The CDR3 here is CASSETDRPIYGYTF. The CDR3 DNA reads TGTGCCAGCAGTGAAACCGACAGACCGATCTATGGCTACACCTTC.